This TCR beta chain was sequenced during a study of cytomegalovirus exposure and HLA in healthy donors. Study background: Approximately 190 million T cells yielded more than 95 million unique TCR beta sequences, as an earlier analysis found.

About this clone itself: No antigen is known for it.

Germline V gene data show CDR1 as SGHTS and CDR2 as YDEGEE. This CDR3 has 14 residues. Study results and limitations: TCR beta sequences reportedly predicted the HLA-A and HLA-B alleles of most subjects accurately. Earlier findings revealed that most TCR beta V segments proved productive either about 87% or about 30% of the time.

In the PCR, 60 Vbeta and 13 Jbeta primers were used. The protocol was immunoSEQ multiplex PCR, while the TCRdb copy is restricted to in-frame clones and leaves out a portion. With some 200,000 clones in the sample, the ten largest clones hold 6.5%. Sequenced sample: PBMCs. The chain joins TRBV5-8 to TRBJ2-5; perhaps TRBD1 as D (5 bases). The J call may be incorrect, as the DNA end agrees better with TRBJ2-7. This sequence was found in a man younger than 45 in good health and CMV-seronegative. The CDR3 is CASSFTGFSYEQYF. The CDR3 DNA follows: TGTGCCAGCAGCTTCACAGGTTTCTCCTACGAGCAGTACTTC.